Listed here are 32 T cell receptor beta chains from one sample, sequenced in a study of CD8+CD57+ T cells in acquired aplastic anemia. TCR beta VDJ and CDR3 profiles were obtained from a genomic DNA template. From the reads, TCRdb called clonotypes with MiXCR, one entry per CDR3 protein. The sample carries approximately 300,000 distinct CDR3 sequences, 56% recorded once. Patients chosen for sequencing had shown CD8+CD57+ cell expansion by flow cytometry. Sequencing was carried out using sorted CD4+, CD8+, or CD8+CD57+ T cells (not recorded which) from PBMCs. The receptors originated from a human donor with aplastic anemia.

This clonotype was observed many times. This rearrangement joins TRBV20-1 to TRBJ1-2, with D unresolved. The ends were cut back, 6 bases at V and 7 bases at J, with 24 bases in the middle. Per the germline V gene, CDR1 is DFQATT and CDR2 is SNEGSKA (reference sequence). This CDR3 region has 15 residues. The DNA for the CDR3 is TGCAGTGCCTGGGCCGAGTACCGCAGTTTACGTGGCTACACCTTC. Amino acid sequence: CSAWAEYRSLRGYTF.

This CDR3 is CASSSKTGSYEQYF. In DNA form, the CDR3 reads TGTGCCAGCAGCTCCAAGACAGGGTCCTACGAGCAGTACTTC. The genes are TRBV7-8 and TRBJ2-7; TRBD1 aligns across 7 bases. CDR3 length equals 14 residues. Trimming removed 4 bases from V and 1 base from J; junction bases left unmatched: 4. Germline CDR1 reads SGHVS; CDR2 reads FQNEAQ.

The chain has TRBV24-1 and TRBJ2-7; 9 positions agree with TRBD1. This CDR3 is built from 15 residues. The germline V gene encodes CDR1 KGHDR and CDR2 SFDVKD. V lost 4 bases to trimming and J lost 2 bases; unmatched junction nucleotides: 5. The CDR3 nucleotides are TGTGCCACCAGTGACCGGGACAGGGTTCCCTACGAGCAGTACTTC. Translated, it gives CATSDRDRVPYEQYF.

This clonotype came up many times. The rearrangement links TRBV5-1 to TRBJ2-3, with D uncertain. The CDR3 contains 14 residues. V was clipped by 4 bases and J by 5 bases, with 14 bases between them. Germline V CDR1 and CDR2: SGHRS, YFSETQ. The CDR3 here is CASSRPGQGDTQYF. Here the CDR3 DNA reads TGCGCCAGCAGCCGCCCGGGCCAAGGAGATACGCAGTATTTT.

The rearrangement joins TRBV18 to TRBJ1-1; D may be TRBD1 (6 bases). Trimming took off 4 bases at V and 2 bases at J, with 14 bases between the two ends. This CDR3 comprises 15 residues. Germline V gene sequence: CDR1 KGHSH, CDR2 LQKENI. CDR3 amino acids: CASSRAGQINTEAFF. The DNA of the CDR3 is TGTGCCAGCTCACGGGCCGGACAGATAAACACTGAAGCTTTCTTT.

This rearrangement joins TRBV10-1 to TRBJ2-3; 7 bases line up with TRBD2. This CDR3 comprises 14 residues. V was clipped by 0 bases and J by 6 bases; unmatched bases: 3. Germline V gene sequence: CDR1 WNHNN, CDR2 SYGVQD (reference sequence). The CDR3 sequence is CASSESGGTDTQYF. The CDR3 nucleotides are TGCGCCAGCAGTGAGTCGGGAGGGACGGATACGCAGTATTTT.

A remark on this clonotype: A junction end diverges from the germline sequence, so it may reflect a read error. The rearrangement joins TRBV10-1 to TRBJ2-1; 12 bases map to TRBD2. Germline V gene data show CDR1 as WNHNN and CDR2 as SYGVQD (reference sequence). The CDR3 is made up of 15 amino acids. CDR3 nucleotide sequence: TGCGCCAGCAGCGGCGGACTAGCGGGAAGGGATGAGCAGTTATTC. Encoded protein: CASSGGLAGRDEQLF.

The V and J genes are TRBV9 and TRBJ2-1, with D maybe TRBD2 (6 bases). The germline V gene encodes CDR1 SGDLS and CDR2 YYNGEE. This CDR3 spans 14 amino acids. V was cut by 4 bases and J by 3 bases, with 11 bases left in between. The CDR3 bases are TGTGCCAGCAGCCCCCGACTAGACTACAATGAGCAGTTCTTC. It yields the protein CASSPRLDYNEQFF.

The gene calls are TRBV14 and TRBJ2-7; D gene unclear. Trimming removed 1 base from V and 3 bases from J, with 4 bases in between. The CDR3 sequence is 12 residues long. From germline, CDR1 is SGHDN and CDR2 FVKESK. The CDR3 coding sequence is TGTGCCAGCAGCCAAGTACTCTACGAGCAGTACTTC. It specifies CASSQVLYEQYF.

This clonotype came up many times. This chain uses TRBV7-9 with TRBJ1-2; 8 nucleotides match TRBD1. The ends lost 5 bases at V and 4 bases at J; junction bases unmatched: 3. The germline gives CDR1 SEHNR, CDR2 FQNEAQ (reference sequence). The CDR3 loop spans 13 amino acids. The CDR3 DNA reads TGTGCCAGCAGCCTCGGGACAGGCTATGGCTACACCTTC. It codes for CASSLGTGYGYTF.

The chain has TRBV19 and TRBJ2-1; 8 positions match TRBD1. The CDR3 extends over 14 amino acids. Germline assignment: CDR1 LNHDA and CDR2 SQIVND (reference sequence). With V trimmed by 4 bases and J by 5 bases, 4 bases remained unmatched. CDR3 amino acids: CASSTGTGNNEQFF. DNA for the CDR3: TGTGCCAGTAGTACCGGGACAGGAAACAATGAGCAGTTCTTC.

This clonotype has a count of ten or more. Without the conserved terminal phenylalanine or tryptophan, this CDR3 likely stems from a read error. V usage is TRBV11-3 and J usage is TRBJ2-3; no reliable D call. The CDR3 runs 12 residues. Trimming took 2 bases from V and 5 from J, leaving 5 bases between them. Germline loops: CDR1 SGHNT, CDR2 YENEEA. This chain's CDR3 is CASSLREDTQYS. CDR3 DNA sequence: TGTGCCAGCAGCTTAAGGGAAGATACGCAGTATTCT.

This clonotype was counted between two and nine times. A much larger clone lies a single base off, so this may be a read error. The rearrangement uses TRBV7-2 and TRBJ2-7; 7 bases match TRBD2. The V segment lost 5 bases and the J segment 0 bases; nucleotides outside the gene matches: 1. This CDR3 is built from 13 residues. The germline V gene encodes CDR1 SGHTA and CDR2 FQGNSA. The CDR3 DNA reads TGTGCCAGCAGCCGGGACTACTCCTACGAGCAGTACTTC. Protein: CASSRDYSYEQYF. The full variable domain, completed using reference TRBV7-2 and TRBJ2-7, is GAGVSQSPSNKVTEKGKDVELRCDPISGHTALYWYRQSLGQGLEFLIYFQGNSAPDKSGLPSDRFSAERTGGSVSTLTIQRTQQEDSAVYLCASSRDYSYEQYFGPGTRLTVT.

In its sample, this clonotype was seen a few times. V gene TRBV6-4 combines with J gene TRBJ2-2; D uncertain. Germline V CDR1 and CDR2: MRHNA, SNTAGT. Trimming took 3 bases from V and 1 from J, leaving 6 bases between them. The CDR3 consists of 14 residues. CDR3 nucleotides: TGTGCCAGCAGTGAGGACGGGAACACCGGGGAGCTGTTTTTT. This sequence encodes CASSEDGNTGELFF.

This clonotype was observed at least ten times. The genes are TRBV6-5 and TRBJ1-1; no definite D call. Germline CDR1 and CDR2: MNHEY and SVGAGI. Trimming took off 4 bases at V and 6 bases at J, with 6 bases between the two ends. There are 11 residues in the CDR3. For the CDR3, the DNA is TGTGCCAGCAGTTCCCTCTCTGAAGCTTTCTTT. The encoded protein is CASSSLSEAFF.

This rearrangement joins TRBV6-5 to TRBJ2-3; D perhaps matches TRBD2 (7 bases). Germline loops: CDR1 MNHEY, CDR2 SVGAGI. The CDR3 covers 16 residues. V lost 6 bases to trimming and J lost 4 bases, with 20 bases between them. The CDR3 sequence is CASSPVAGAVADTQYF. In nucleotides, the CDR3 is TGTGCCAGCAGCCCCGTGGCGGGGGCGGTTGCAGATACGCAGTATTTT.

This clonotype has only a few counts. CDR3 region: CATLLAGGAETQYF. CDR3 in DNA: TGTGCCACCCTACTAGCGGGGGGTGCGGAGACCCAGTACTTC. The chain combines TRBV12-3 or TRBV12-4 with TRBJ2-5; 12 bases map to TRBD2. After removal of 10 bases from V and 5 bases from J, the junction contained 8 bases not matched to a gene. The CDR3 loop spans 14 amino acids.

This clonotype was found many times. The J gene is TRBJ1-2, the V gene TRBV7-3, with 7 bases aligning to TRBD1. Germline V gene data show CDR1 as SGHTA and CDR2 as FQGTGA. The CDR3 has 16 amino acids. The trim removed 5 bases at V and 0 bases at J, leaving 9 bases unmatched. CDR3 region: CASSPPDRKPNYGYTF. CDR3 coding DNA: TGTGCCAGCAGCCCACCGGACAGGAAACCTAACTATGGCTACACCTTC.

The V and J genes are TRBV7-2 and TRBJ2-1; 8 bases line up with TRBD1. The CDR3 covers 14 residues. Germline V CDR1 and CDR2: SGHTA, FQGNSA. The V and J ends lost 0 bases and 9 bases, in that order; junction bases with no gene match: 4. Here the CDR3 DNA reads TGTGCCAGCAGCTTAGCTCAGGGGGCGCCTGAGCAGTTCTTC. Translated: CASSLAQGAPEQFF.

This chain links TRBV29-1 with TRBJ1-1; no clear D. This CDR3 spans 11 amino acids. The V end lost 3 bases, the J end lost 5 bases, and 7 bases lay between the germline ends. Germline-derived CDR1 and CDR2 are SQVTM and ANQGSEA. DNA of the CDR3: TGCAGCGTTGAGTGGATAACTGAAGCTTTCTTT. Residues: CSVEWITEAFF.

Comments on this clonotype: Compared with germline, one end of the junction differs, possibly owing to a read error. The CDR3 loop is CASSQQSGTNNVQFF. Written as DNA, the CDR3 is TGCGCCAGCAGCCAACAATCTGGGACCAACAATGTGCAGTTCTTC. This rearrangement joins TRBV4-1 to TRBJ2-1; D possibly uses TRBD1 or TRBD2 (5 bases each). The germline CDR1 and CDR2 sequences are MGHRA and YSYEKL. CDR3 length: 15 residues.

The rearrangement uses TRBV29-1 and TRBJ2-7; 8 bases line up with TRBD2. The CDR3 is 13 amino acids. With 3 bases clipped from V and 3 bases from J, the junction kept 4 bases outside the gene matches. CDR1 and CDR2 from the germline V gene are SQVTM and ANQGSEA. The CDR3 nucleotides are TGCAGCGTTGACGGGGGGGCGGGCTACGAGCAGTACTTC. Protein product: CSVDGGAGYEQYF.

This clonotype was counted between two and nine times. J is TRBJ1-2 and V is TRBV7-2; maybe TRBD1 (6 bases). The CDR3 totals 16 residues. Germline values: CDR1 SGHTA, CDR2 FQGNSA. With 3 bases removed from V and 0 bases from J, the gap between germline ends came to 14 bases. DNA of the CDR3: TGTGCCAGCAGCTTTGGTCCCAGGACAGCTAACTATGGCTACACCTTC. Its translation: CASSFGPRTANYGYTF.

This clonotype occurred many times. The chain is built from TRBV7-3 and TRBJ2-5; 8 positions agree with TRBD1. The junction had 9 bases not matched to a gene; V was cut back by 5 bases and J by 1 base. The CDR3 totals 16 residues. CDR1 and CDR2 (germline): SGHTA, FQGTGA. CDR3 in DNA: TGTGCCAGCAGCGCCTACGGACAGGGCATCCAAGAGACCCAGTACTTC. Protein product: CASSAYGQGIQETQYF.

This clonotype has only one observation. The chain uses TRBV24-1 and TRBJ2-3; TRBD2 agrees at 7 bases. The CDR3 length is 15 residues. CDR1 is KGHDR and CDR2 is SFDVKD in the germline V gene. The J segment lost 3 bases and the V segment lost 4 bases, leaving 6 bases of the junction unmatched. In nucleotides, the CDR3 is TGTGCCACCAGTGAGTTGACTAGCTCGACAGATACGCAGTATTTT. Protein product: CATSELTSSTDTQYF.

This clonotype was seen a handful of times. This chain uses TRBV24-1 with TRBJ2-7; 13 bases fit TRBD2. Germline values: CDR1 KGHDR, CDR2 SFDVKD. The CDR3 totals 15 residues. The ends lost 4 bases at V and 4 bases at J; junction bases unmatched: 3. As DNA, the CDR3 is TGTGCCACCAGTGACGGGACTAGCGGGATATACGAGCAGTACTTC. Translation: CATSDGTSGIYEQYF.

This clonotype was seen ten or more times. The chain couples TRBV5-8 to TRBJ1-2; TRBD1 is a possible D gene (5 bases). V was pared by 4 bases and J by 2 bases, with 12 bases between. Per the germline V gene, CDR1 is SGHTS and CDR2 is YDEGEE. The CDR3 runs to 14 residues. The CDR3: CASSIDWGNYGYTF. CDR3 DNA sequence: TGTGCCAGCAGCATTGACTGGGGGAACTATGGCTACACCTTC.

The rearrangement uses TRBV12-3 or TRBV12-4 and TRBJ1-2, with TRBD1 identical over 10 bases. The V gene end was trimmed by 6 bases and the J gene end by 7 bases; junction bases not matched to a gene: 5. The CDR3 loop spans 13 amino acids. CDR3: CASRETGGFGYTF. Here the CDR3 DNA reads TGTGCCAGCAGAGAGACAGGGGGCTTTGGCTACACCTTC.

On this clonotype itself: This may come from a read error, since a much larger clone is one base off. It is likely a read error, because the conserved phenylalanine at the end of the CDR3 is missing. The chain uses TRBV7-3 and TRBJ2-2, with TRBD2 as a possible D gene (5 bases). V was cut by 6 bases and J by 7 bases, with 12 bases left in between. Germline-derived CDR1 and CDR2 are SGHTA and FQGTGA. The CDR3 covers 13 residues. CDR3 bases: TGTGCCAGCAGACAGACCCGGGGCGGGGAGCTGTTTCTT. Protein product: CASRQTRGGELFL.

The chain links TRBV20-1 to TRBJ1-6; the D is unclear. The CDR3 runs 15 residues. CDR1 and CDR2 (germline): DFQATT, SNEGSKA (reference sequence). V was pared by 0 bases and J by 4 bases, with 10 bases between. The CDR3 nucleotides read TGCAGTGCTAGAGATAGGCTGGCTTATAATTCACCCCTCCACTTT. Translation gives CSARDRLAYNSPLHF.

This chain joins TRBV20-1 and TRBJ1-5; D is uncertain. The length of the CDR3 is 12 residues. V dropped 3 bases and J dropped 6 bases, with 9 bases sitting between them. Germline V gene data show CDR1 as DFQATT and CDR2 as SNEGSKA (reference sequence). The CDR3, as DNA: TGCAGTGCTAGCAAAGAGAGTCAGCCCCAGCATTTT. It is translated as CSASKESQPQHF.

This clonotype has a count of ten or more. This rearrangement joins TRBV20-1 to TRBJ2-5; 7 nucleotides line up with TRBD2. V shed 5 bases, J shed 1 base, and the junction held 4 bases outside the gene matches. Germline values: CDR1 DFQATT, CDR2 SNEGSKA (reference sequence). This CDR3 spans 13 amino acids. The CDR3 nucleotides are TGCAGTGCTTCCCGGGGGGTCCAAGAGACCCAGTACTTC. Amino acids: CSASRGVQETQYF.